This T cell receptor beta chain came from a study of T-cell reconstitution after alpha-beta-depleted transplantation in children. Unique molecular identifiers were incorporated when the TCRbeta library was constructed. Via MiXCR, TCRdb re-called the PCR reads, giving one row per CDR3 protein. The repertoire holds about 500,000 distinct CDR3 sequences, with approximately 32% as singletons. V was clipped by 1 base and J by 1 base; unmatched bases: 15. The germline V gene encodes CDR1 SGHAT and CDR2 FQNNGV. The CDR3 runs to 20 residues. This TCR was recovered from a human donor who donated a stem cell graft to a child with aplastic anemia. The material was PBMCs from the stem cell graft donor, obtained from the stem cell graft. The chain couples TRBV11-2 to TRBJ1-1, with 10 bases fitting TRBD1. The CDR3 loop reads CASSLVFIGTGASTNTEAFF. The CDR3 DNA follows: TGTGCCAGCAGCTTAGTATTTATAGGGACAGGGGCGTCTACGAACACTGAAGCTTTCTTT.